This paragraph covers one TCR beta chain sequence. Antigen specificity is unknown. The junction shows a germline mismatch at one end, possibly a read error. This CDR3 has 14 amino acids. Germline V gene lookup returns CDR1 DFQATT and CDR2 SNEGSKA (reference sequence). With a J-beta primer mix and a sample-barcoded 5' primer, a second PCR ran about 7 to 11 cycles. MiXCR, applied by TCRdb to the 5' RACE reads, yields one record per CDR3 protein. Among about 800,000 distinct CDR3 sequences listed, roughly 60% were seen once. This sample is part of a study of blood T cells in healthy people across ages. General observations from the study: Donor CMV infection status was unknown, possibly confounding age-related changes in expanded clonotypes. Diversity estimates drawn from one million T cells were deemed underestimates.

Peripheral blood from each donor was collected in a volume of roughly 9.2 milliliters. At least 6 million PBMCs were isolated per sample. The chain links TRBV20-1 to TRBJ2-7, with unresolved D. The sequenced sample consisted of blood. This clonotype originated in a man in his thirties or forties in good health. The CDR3 reads CGAREGPFSYEQYF. The CDR3 DNA follows: TGCGGTGCTAGGGAAGGACCGTTCTCCTACGAGCAGTACTTC.